The 21 T cell receptor beta chains listed next were all sequenced from one sample in a study of T-cell reconstitution after alpha-beta-depleted transplantation in children. It was with unique molecular identifiers that the TCRbeta library was prepared. TCRdb re-derived calls from the PCR reads in MiXCR, one entry per CDR3 protein. Among about 250,000 distinct CDR3 sequences listed, 24% were seen once. The specimen comprised PBMCs, mostly from graft donor cells, sampled 360 days after TCRalphabeta/CD19-depleted stem cell transplant. These receptors were collected from a female patient aged 2-10 years who had a stem cell transplant for congenital amegakaryocytic thrombocytopenia, so the T cells may come from the graft donor.

The rearrangement links TRBV28 to TRBJ2-7; a possible D gene is TRBD2 (6 bases). CDR1 and CDR2 from the germline V gene are MDHEN and SYDVKM. Trimming took off 3 bases at V and 9 bases at J, with 15 bases between the two ends. The CDR3 is made up of 13 amino acids. CDR3 sequence: CASSFVRGGGQYF. The CDR3 DNA is TGTGCCAGCAGTTTTGTTAGGGGAGGAGGGCAGTACTTC.

This clonotype was seen a handful of times. V gene TRBV28 combines with J gene TRBJ1-2, with D possibly being TRBD1 (6 bases). Deletions cut 6 bases from V and 4 bases from J, with 18 bases between. Germline CDR1 is MDHEN and CDR2 is SYDVKM. The CDR3 runs to 15 residues. In nucleotides, the CDR3 is TGTGCCAGCAGCACGACGGGGGCAGGACCCTATGGCTACACCTTC. Protein product: CASSTTGAGPYGYTF.

Many counts were recorded for this clonotype. The V call is TRBV7-8, the J call TRBJ2-5; TRBD2 is a possible D gene (6 bases). The ends were cut back, 3 bases at V and 0 bases at J, with 14 bases in the middle. Germline assignment: CDR1 SGHVS and CDR2 FQNEAQ. The CDR3 totals 16 residues. CDR3 loop: CASSFQRAGYQETQYF. The CDR3 DNA is TGTGCCAGCAGCTTTCAACGAGCGGGTTACCAAGAGACCCAGTACTTC.

The chain employs TRBV10-3 and TRBJ2-1; 7 bases are a match to TRBD2. The CDR3 runs 14 residues. Germline CDR1 reads ENHRY; CDR2 reads SYGVKD. V shed 11 bases and J 6 bases; nucleotides not matched to a gene: 13. The CDR3 here is CASKARGDGNEQFF. CDR3 DNA sequence: TGTGCCTCGAAAGCTCGGGGGGACGGCAATGAGCAGTTCTTC.

This clonotype has just a few counts. The chain combines TRBV3-1 with TRBJ1-1; 9 bases are a match to TRBD1. CDR3 length: 18 amino acids. CDR1 and CDR2 from the germline V gene are LGHDT and YNNKEL (reference sequence). The V segment lost 3 bases and the J segment 3 bases; nucleotides outside the gene matches: 14. The CDR3 bases are TGTGCCAGCAGCCAGTGGACAGGGGTTCCCGTGGGGGACACTGAAGCTTTCTTT. It specifies CASSQWTGVPVGDTEAFF. Drawing the rest from reference TRBV3-1 and TRBJ1-1, the complete variable domain is DTAVSQTPKYLVTQMGNDKSIKCEQNLGHDTMYWYKQDSKKFLKIMFSYNNKELIINETVPNRFSPKSPDKAHLNLHINSLELGDSAVYFCASSQWTGVPVGDTEAFFGQGTRLTVV.

This clonotype was counted only a few times. The chain employs TRBV7-2 and TRBJ1-2; tentative D call: TRBD1 (6 bases). In germline, CDR1 is SGHTA, CDR2 FQGNSA. The V end was cut by 4 bases, the J end by 4 bases, with 16 bases between. The CDR3 consists of 15 residues. The CDR3 sequence: CASSSVGTGTYGYTF. The CDR3 bases are TGTGCCAGCAGCTCTGTCGGTACAGGGACCTATGGCTACACCTTC.

The table lists this clonotype with many counts. V usage is TRBV10-3 and J usage is TRBJ1-2; TRBD1 agrees at 7 bases. After removal of 6 bases from V and 8 bases from J, the junction contained 9 bases not matched to a gene. From germline, CDR1 is ENHRY and CDR2 SYGVKD. The CDR3 length is 13 residues. This CDR3 is CAISIGTAGGYTF. In nucleotides, the CDR3 is TGTGCCATCAGCATCGGGACAGCGGGCGGCTACACCTTC.

This clonotype occurred a few times. The CDR3 DNA reads TGCGCCAGCAGCTTGGCTAGCGGGACTAAAAGGGGGGAGACCCAGTACTTC. It is translated as CASSLASGTKRGETQYF. This chain connects TRBV5-1 to TRBJ2-5; 9 positions match TRBD2. The ends lost 0 bases at V and 5 bases at J; junction bases unmatched: 11. From germline, CDR1 is SGHRS and CDR2 YFSETQ. The length of the CDR3 is 17 residues.

This clonotype came up many times. The J gene is TRBJ1-2, the V gene TRBV29-1; the D is unclear. CDR3 length equals 13 residues. Germline CDR1 reads SQVTM; CDR2 reads ANQGSEA. V gave up 2 bases and J gave up 4 bases, with 11 bases separating them. CDR3 residues: CSVELGRTYGYTF. As DNA, the CDR3 is TGCAGCGTTGAATTGGGCAGAACCTATGGCTACACCTTC.

The V and J genes are TRBV7-2 and TRBJ1-1; TRBD1 might be the D (6 bases). V was shortened by 4 bases and J by 1 base, with 16 bases between the two germline ends. The CDR3 spans 16 residues. In germline, CDR1 is SGHTA, CDR2 FQGNSA. CDR3: CASSSYRVGRNTEAFF. The CDR3 region has the DNA TGTGCCAGCAGCTCATACAGGGTTGGGAGGAACACTGAAGCTTTCTTT.

This clonotype has at least ten counts. V usage is TRBV12-3 or TRBV12-4 and J usage is TRBJ2-3; D could derive from TRBD1 or TRBD2 (5 bases each). V dropped 2 bases and J dropped 1 base, with 10 bases sitting between them. The CDR3 is made up of 15 amino acids. CDR3 amino acids: CASSLSRDGTDTQYF. In DNA form, the CDR3 reads TGTGCCAGCAGTTTAAGTAGGGACGGCACAGATACGCAGTATTTT.

V gene TRBV30 combines with J gene TRBJ2-5, with D perhaps TRBD1 (7 bases). CDR3 size: 15 residues. Per germline, CDR1 GTSNPN and CDR2 SVGIG (reference sequence). Trimming removed 0 bases at V and 4 bases at J, with 15 bases between. The CDR3 region is CAWSVSSGGIETQYF. CDR3 nucleotide sequence: TGTGCCTGGAGTGTATCCTCAGGGGGGATAGAGACCCAGTACTTC.

This clonotype was observed a handful of times. The chain has TRBV7-2 and TRBJ2-1; D might be TRBD2 (5 bases). The germline V gene encodes CDR1 SGHTA and CDR2 FQGNSA. The CDR3 is made up of 15 amino acids. V lost 6 bases, J lost 7 bases, and 19 bases lay in between. CDR3 nucleotides: TGTGCCAGCAGTGAGGGTAGGGCCTATGGGAATGAGCAGTTCTTC. It codes for CASSEGRAYGNEQFF. The whole variable domain, remainder taken from reference TRBV7-2 and TRBJ2-1, is GAGVSQSPSNKVTEKGKDVELRCDPISGHTALYWYRQSLGQGLEFLIYFQGNSAPDKSGLPSDRFSAERTGGSVSTLTIQRTQQEDSAVYLCASSEGRAYGNEQFFGPGTRLTVL.

In this sample, this clonotype turned up a few times. V usage is TRBV7-8 and J usage is TRBJ2-3; D is perhaps TRBD1 (5 bases). This CDR3 contains 15 residues. V dropped 2 bases and J dropped 4 bases, with 13 bases sitting between them. Germline assignment: CDR1 SGHVS and CDR2 FQNEAQ. The CDR3 coding sequence is TGTGCCAGCAGCTTACCCGCCCAGACAGCAGATACGCAGTATTTT. Translation: CASSLPAQTADTQYF.

The rearrangement uses TRBV20-1 and TRBJ2-3; 11 bases match TRBD2. This CDR3 has 16 amino acids. Germline values: CDR1 DFQATT, CDR2 SNEGSKA (reference sequence). V lost 3 bases to trimming and J lost 5 bases; unmatched junction nucleotides: 10. As DNA, the CDR3 is TGCAGTGCTAGTGGGCTAGCGGGAGGTCTTGAAGATACGCAGTATTTT. It encodes CSASGLAGGLEDTQYF.

This clonotype was seen more than once but under ten times. V usage is TRBV11-2 and J usage is TRBJ1-1; D uncertain. The CDR3 extends over 13 amino acids. Looked up from germline, CDR1 is SGHAT and CDR2 is FQNNGV. V gave up 5 bases and J gave up 0 bases, with 7 bases separating them. CDR3 protein: CASSLNLNTEAFF. CDR3 sequence (DNA): TGTGCCAGCAGCCTTAATTTGAACACTGAAGCTTTCTTT.

This clonotype was counted a few times. This chain joins TRBV28 and TRBJ2-3, with D tentatively TRBD1 (6 bases). The CDR3 spans 14 residues. In germline, CDR1 is MDHEN, CDR2 SYDVKM. Deletions cut 8 bases from V and 4 bases from J, with 16 bases between. This CDR3 is CASGVGGLPDTQYF. The CDR3 DNA follows: TGTGCCAGCGGGGTAGGGGGTCTTCCAGATACGCAGTATTTT.

This clonotype came up once. The V call is TRBV20-1, the J call TRBJ2-7; D ambiguous. Germline lookup yields CDR1 DFQATT and CDR2 SNEGSKA (reference sequence). CDR3 length equals 11 residues. The V gene lost 8 bases and the J gene lost 0 bases, with 8 bases spanning the gap. The DNA of the CDR3 is TGCAGTACATTCCGCTCCTACGAGCAGTACTTC. Translated: CSTFRSYEQYF.

This clonotype came up many times. The V call is TRBV7-6, the J call TRBJ2-2, with D hard to call. V gave up 1 base and J gave up 6 bases, with 6 bases separating them. There are 13 residues in the CDR3. Germline CDR1 reads SGHVS; CDR2 reads FNYEAQ. The CDR3 loop is CASSLDSAGELFF. The CDR3 DNA reads as TGTGCCAGCAGCTTAGATTCTGCCGGGGAGCTGTTTTTT.

CDR3 coding DNA: TGTGCCAGCAGTTCAAAGGAGCGGGGCTGGGGCGAGACCCAGTACTTC. Translated: CASSSKERGWGETQYF. J is TRBJ2-5 and V is TRBV7-2, with 7 nucleotides matching TRBD2. The V gene end was trimmed by 6 bases and the J gene end by 5 bases; junction bases not matched to a gene: 15. This CDR3 spans 16 amino acids. Looked up from germline, CDR1 is SGHTA and CDR2 is FQGNSA.

The chain uses TRBV20-1 and TRBJ2-5; D gene uncertain. Per the germline V gene, CDR1 is DFQATT and CDR2 is SNEGSKA (reference sequence). The CDR3 consists of 10 residues. DNA of the CDR3: TGCAGCATCGGGCGGGAGACCCAGTACTTC. It translates to CSIGRETQYF.